This T cell receptor beta chain was captured by sequencing in a study of human T cells and chemical hapten exposure (dated by TCRdb to the early 2020s). Turning to the overall study: For sensitization, 2% DPC in acetone was applied to a 2 cm by 2 cm area of upper inner arm skin. Weekly therapeutic DPC doses were additionally applied to the scalp of patients throughout the roughly 26-week study period. Patch testing was done on the upper back using Finn chambers containing 0.01% DPC, and results were scored after 6 days according to International Contact Dermatitis Research Group standards. Alopecia areata with under or over 50% scalp involvement, alopecia totalis and alopecia universalis were represented in the patient cohort, which was mostly female. Libraries were combined into a pool for sequencing, and differences in TCR yield between samples came mainly from small differences in library volumes within the pool. The study tracked peripheral blood TCR repertoire changes in vivo during primary and secondary sensitization to the hapten diphenylcyclopropenone (DPC) in alopecia patients. Blood samples were taken from patients before sensitization (week 0) and then at 2, 6 and about 24 weeks after DPC sensitization. Under 30 alopecia patients gave blood for TCR sequencing at one to four time points (pre-sensitization, 2, 6 and 24 weeks).

The library came from RACE. The sequencer was a NextSeq 500. During library preparation, unique molecular identifiers were attached to individual cDNA molecules so that TCRs could be counted quantitatively and reproducibly. Each blood RNA sample was used to sequence both TCR alpha and TCR beta chains. Per the source publication's procedure: Samples had a median of roughly 87,000 TCRs, with a range from roughly 20,000 to 690,600. The Decombinator software suite was used to annotate V, J and CDR3 in the TCR reads. For PS versus PT1 abundance plots, all samples were subsampled to the same number of TCRs (28,000). Expanded TCRs were defined as absent before sensitization and observed at least eight times at the 2-week time point. In-frame beta chains were kept once TCRdb had trimmed the public reads at Q25 with fastp and called clones with MiXCR. One record per CDR3 amino acid sequence lists the most common genes and DNA. The V and J calls were determined by TCRdb, not by the authors. The sample profile shows approximately 340,000 distinct CDR3 sequences; around 7% of them were found once. Roughly 7.9% of the sample goes to the ten largest clones.

This clonotype has a count of ten or more. The antigen it binds to is not known. Qualities for individual bases were not recorded, and no much larger clone is one base off. The CDR3 sequence holds 11 residues, the cysteine and phenylalanine included. Only the CDR3 part of the read is kept: 33 bases, read in frame from the first base. The germline V gene gives CDR1 as SQVTM and CDR2 as ANQGSEA. V drops 4 bases and J drops 3 bases, leaving 4 bases in between. This sample's time point label indicates: patch test 1, 2 weeks after DPC sensitization. Interpreted using the paper, the treatment or condition label stands for: therapeutic diphenylcyclopropenone sensitization with weekly scalp DPC. Blood at each patch-test visit was drawn before the patch test was applied. Patients were eligible if aged 18 to 70, diagnosed with alopecia and judged suitable for DPC therapy, and pregnant patients were excluded. Total RNA was extracted from unfractionated whole blood that had been collected in Tempus Blood RNA tubes.

The investigation overall reported the following: Patch test score correlated positively with the number of PT1 expanded TCRs, reaching significance at thresholds 8, 16 and 32 but not at 4. After repeated subsampling, the strength of the expansion versus patch-test correlation and the threshold at which it became significant changed. DPC sensitization did not change how many TCRs were above 1 in 1000 frequency, and no evidence was found of alterations in global repertoire structure. Alopecia, a presumed autoimmune disease, was present in all patients, so the immune response of the patients might differ from that of healthy individuals. Expanded TCRs formed significantly more large CDR3 similarity clusters than pre-sensitization or healthy control sets, consistent with antigen-driven responses.

This TCR derives from a young woman with alopecia areata. Some clones in this sample may be carry-over from other donors' samples. The V and J genes are TRBV29-1 and TRBJ2-1, with no confidently assigned D gene. The sequences come from whole blood, collected in connection with sensitization to the hapten diphenylcyclopropenone (DPC). The nucleotide sequence is TGCAGCGTTGTATACTACAATGAGCAGTTCTTC. Translation gives CSVVYYNEQFF.